A single sample is the source of the 31 T cell receptor beta chains below, sequenced in a study of OX40 agonist ivuxolimab in advanced cancers. Repertoires were generated with immunoSEQ multiplex PCR, while TCRdb's copy carries only in-frame clones and drops some. There are around 95,000 clones in the sample; 70% to 90% occur only once, and around 0.16% lies in the top ten. The sample here was CD4+ or CD8+ T cells sorted from blood, taken in a trial of the OX40 agonist ivuxolimab. The source is an adult with an advanced solid tumor such as melanoma, head and neck, liver or kidney cancer.

The chain links TRBV29-1 to TRBJ1-2; TRBD1 matches 9 bases. V gave up 6 bases and J gave up 7 bases; unmatched junction bases: 6. Germline loops: CDR1 SQVTM, CDR2 ANQGSEA. The CDR3 length is 12 residues. CDR3 sequence reads: CSVRQGGSGYTF. As DNA, the CDR3 is TGCAGCGTCAGACAGGGGGGTAGTGGCTACACCTTC.

The chain recombines TRBV5-6 with TRBJ1-5, with 9 bases matching TRBD1. Germline V gives CDR1 SGHDT, CDR2 YYEEEE. Trimming cost V 1 base and J 5 bases; bases outside gene matches: 4. The CDR3 spans 15 residues. CDR3 in DNA: TGTGCCAGCAGCTTGAGGACAGGGGTTGATCAGCCCCAGCATTTT. Protein: CASSLRTGVDQPQHF. The whole variable domain, remainder taken from reference TRBV5-6 and TRBJ1-5, is DAGVTQSPTHLIKTRGQQVTLRCSPKSGHDTVSWYQQALGQGPQFIFQYYEEEERQRGNFPDRFSGHQFPNYSSELNVNALLLGDSALYLCASSLRTGVDQPQHFGDGTRLSIL.

The rearrangement joins TRBV4-2 to TRBJ2-7, with 7 bases that match TRBD2. CDR3 length equals 14 residues. CDR1 is LGHNA and CDR2 is YNFKEQ in the germline V gene. V shed 4 bases, J shed 2 bases, and the junction held 5 bases outside the gene matches. The CDR3 loop is CASSRGGGPYEQYF. For the CDR3, the DNA is TGTGCCAGCAGCCGGGGCGGGGGACCCTACGAGCAGTACTTC.

V is TRBV7-8 and J is TRBJ2-3; no definite D call. The CDR3 runs to 15 residues. Trimming left V 4 bases short and J 0 bases short, with 11 bases between. Germline V lookup: CDR1 SGHVS, CDR2 FQNEAQ. This chain's CDR3 is CASSSGKTSTDTQYF. Written as DNA, the CDR3 is TGTGCCAGCAGCTCCGGAAAGACTAGCACAGATACGCAGTATTTT.

This chain joins TRBV7-2 and TRBJ2-1; D assignment may be TRBD1 or TRBD2 (5 bases each). V shed 5 bases and J shed 6 bases, with 17 bases lying between them. CDR1 SGHTA and CDR2 FQGNSA come from the germline V gene. The CDR3 covers 15 residues. CDR3 nucleotide sequence: TGTGCCAGCAGCCCTCCCGGGACGGTGGTCAATGAGCAGTTCTTC. This codes for CASSPPGTVVNEQFF. Full variable domain (missing parts from reference TRBV7-2 and TRBJ2-1): GAGVSQSPSNKVTEKGKDVELRCDPISGHTALYWYRQSLGQGLEFLIYFQGNSAPDKSGLPSDRFSAERTGGSVSTLTIQRTQQEDSAVYLCASSPPGTVVNEQFFGPGTRLTVL.

The J gene is TRBJ1-4, the V gene TRBV6-6, with a possible D match to TRBD1 (5 bases). Trimming stripped 4 bases from V and 6 bases from J, with 9 bases between. The V gene's germline CDR1 is MNHNY and CDR2 SVGAGI (reference sequence). The CDR3 spans 13 residues. In DNA, the CDR3 is TGTGCCAGCAGTTCCGGGGGGGATGAAAAACTGTTTTTT. It encodes CASSSGGDEKLFF.

The J gene is TRBJ2-2, the V gene TRBV6-1, with D possibly TRBD2 on 5 matching bases. The CDR3 has 17 residues. V lost 2 bases and J lost 1, with 14 bases in between. Per the germline V gene, CDR1 is MNHNS and CDR2 is SASEGT. As DNA, the CDR3 is TGTGCCAGCAGTGAACTACCCCTAGCTGGGAACACCGGGGAGCTGTTTTTT. This sequence encodes CASSELPLAGNTGELFF.

This clone was seen a handful of times. This rearrangement joins TRBV6-1 to TRBJ2-7, with 7 bases that match TRBD2. Trimming at V came to 5 bases and at J to 0 bases, leaving 7 bases not matched to a gene. The germline V gene has CDR1 MNHNS and CDR2 SASEGT. The CDR3 has 15 residues. The CDR3 protein is CASSRARDYSYEQYF. In DNA form, the CDR3 reads TGTGCCAGCAGTAGGGCCCGGGACTACTCCTACGAGCAGTACTTC.

This rearrangement joins TRBV6-1 to TRBJ2-7; 9 positions match TRBD1. Germline CDR1 is MNHNS and CDR2 is SASEGT. V lost 7 bases to trimming and J lost 3 bases; unmatched junction nucleotides: 7. The CDR3 runs to 14 residues. The CDR3, as DNA: TGTGCCAGCAATAACAGGGGGCCGAACTACGAGCAGTACTTC. As protein: CASNNRGPNYEQYF.

V gene TRBV5-6 combines with J gene TRBJ2-3, with D possibly being TRBD1 (6 bases). This CDR3 is built from 16 residues. V dropped 1 base and J dropped 2 bases, with 14 bases sitting between them. Germline V lookup: CDR1 SGHDT, CDR2 YYEEEE. For the CDR3, the DNA is TGTGCCAGCAGCTTGCTCATATCAGGGGCCACAGATACGCAGTATTTT. Translated: CASSLLISGATDTQYF. The whole variable domain, filled in from reference TRBV5-6 and TRBJ2-3, reads DAGVTQSPTHLIKTRGQQVTLRCSPKSGHDTVSWYQQALGQGPQFIFQYYEEEERQRGNFPDRFSGHQFPNYSSELNVNALLLGDSALYLCASSLLISGATDTQYFGPGTRLTVL.

This chain joins TRBV5-4 and TRBJ1-1, with unresolved D. CDR3 size: 13 residues. The V gene lost 1 base and the J gene lost 1 base, with 5 bases spanning the gap. Germline V lookup: CDR1 SGHNT, CDR2 YYREEE (reference sequence). The CDR3 nucleotides are TGTGCCAGCAGCTTGCCTGGGAACACTGAAGCTTTCTTT. Translation: CASSLPGNTEAFF.

This chain joins TRBV6-5 and TRBJ2-7; D unresolved. There are 15 residues in the CDR3. Germline V gene lookup returns CDR1 MNHEY and CDR2 SVGAGI. Trimming took 0 bases from V and 2 from J, leaving 11 bases between them. CDR3: CASSYSPTVPYEQYF. DNA for the CDR3: TGTGCCAGCAGTTACTCTCCTACAGTTCCCTACGAGCAGTACTTC.

The chain recombines TRBV19 with TRBJ2-1, with 7 bases matching TRBD2. J lost 3 bases, V lost 6 bases, and 8 bases had no gene match. This CDR3 comprises 15 residues. CDR1 is LNHDA, CDR2 SQIVND, per germline (reference sequence). For the CDR3, the DNA is TGTGCCAGTAGCTCAGCGGGGAACATCTACAATGAGCAGTTCTTC. Translating gives CASSSAGNIYNEQFF. Together with reference TRBV19 and TRBJ2-1, the CDR3 gives the full variable domain: DGGITQSPKYLFRKEGQNVTLSCEQNLNHDAMYWYRQDPGQGLRLIYYSQIVNDFQKGDIAEGYSVSREKKESFPLTVTSAQKNPTAFYLCASSSAGNIYNEQFFGPGTRLTVL.

The chain combines TRBV11-2 with TRBJ2-7, with unresolved D. Germline V gene lookup returns CDR1 SGHAT and CDR2 FQNNGV. The CDR3 is 16 residues long. V was shortened by 5 bases and J by 1 base, with 18 bases between the two germline ends. CDR3: CASSLSGTITSYEQYF. The DNA for the CDR3 is TGTGCCAGCAGCCTCTCGGGTACTATTACTTCCTACGAGCAGTACTTC.

V and J are TRBV7-9 and TRBJ1-1; D uncertain. The CDR3 consists of 12 residues. CDR1 and CDR2 from the germline V gene are SEHNR and FQNEAQ (reference sequence). V shed 6 bases and J shed 5 bases, with 10 bases lying between them. For the CDR3, the DNA is TGTGCCAGCAGTCAAGTGGGGACTGAAGCTTTCTTT. Translated: CASSQVGTEAFF.

The gene calls are TRBV7-3 and TRBJ2-3; 15 bases match TRBD2. With 5 bases clipped from V and 6 bases from J, the junction kept 9 bases outside the gene matches. Germline CDR1 is SGHTA and CDR2 is FQGTGA. CDR3 length equals 17 residues. The DNA of the CDR3 is TGTGCCAGCAGCCCAGGACTAGCGGGGGGGCCGGAGGATACGCAGTATTTT. Protein sequence: CASSPGLAGGPEDTQYF.

This chain uses TRBV21-1 with TRBJ2-3; the table calls TRBD2, which could not be checked here. TRBV21-1 corresponds to a pseudogene. The CDR3 sequence is 17 residues long. CDR3 sequence reads: CAILASGRSLGTDTQYF. The CDR3 region has the DNA TGTGCCATCCTAGCTAGCGGGAGATCCCTTGGGACAGATACGCAGTATTTT.

The V gene is TRBV7-9, the J gene TRBJ2-2; possibly TRBD1 for D (6 bases). Trimming shortened V by 1 base and J by 5 bases, and 8 bases separated the two germline ends. This CDR3 region has 14 residues. CDR1 is SEHNR and CDR2 is FQNEAQ in the germline V gene (reference sequence). The CDR3 sequence is CASSLVRGTGELFF. The CDR3 coding sequence is TGTGCCAGCAGCTTAGTGAGGGGGACCGGGGAGCTGTTTTTT.

The rearrangement joins TRBV5-6 to TRBJ2-4; weak D call: TRBD1 (5 bases). Germline V CDR1 and CDR2: SGHDT, YYEEEE. This CDR3 has 17 residues. The ends were cut back, 4 bases at V and 0 bases at J, with 17 bases in the middle. CDR3 loop: CASSPNAGLLAKNIQYF. The CDR3 nucleotides read TGTGCCAGCAGCCCTAACGCAGGGCTGCTAGCCAAAAACATTCAGTACTTC.

This sequence joins TRBV6-6 and TRBJ2-6; 7 bases agree with TRBD2. V was clipped by 8 bases and J by 4 bases; unmatched bases: 11. CDR1 is MNHNY, CDR2 SVGAGI, per germline (reference sequence). CDR3 size: 16 residues. The CDR3 region is CASAIGGGAGANVLTF. Written as DNA, the CDR3 is TGTGCCAGCGCCATTGGGGGAGGGGCAGGGGCCAACGTCCTGACTTTC.

V gene TRBV5-1 combines with J gene TRBJ1-5; D remains ambiguous. Germline CDR1 SGHRS, CDR2 YFSETQ. V lost 0 bases to trimming and J lost 4 bases, with 5 bases between them. The length of the CDR3 is 13 residues. This CDR3 is CASSLVGNQPQHF. The CDR3 DNA reads as TGCGCCAGCAGCTTGGTGGGGAATCAGCCCCAGCATTTT.

The CDR3 reads CASSGGTGVFVDTQYF. CDR3 in DNA: TGTGCCAGCAGTGGGGGGACAGGGGTATTTGTAGATACGCAGTATTTT. The V call is TRBV27, the J call TRBJ2-3, with 10 bases aligning to TRBD1. The V gene's germline CDR1 is MNHEY and CDR2 SMNVEV (reference sequence). The CDR3 runs 16 residues. The V gene end was trimmed by 5 bases and the J gene end by 5 bases; junction bases not matched to a gene: 10.

J is TRBJ1-4 and V is TRBV4-1; D gene ambiguous. This CDR3 has 12 residues. Trimming cost V 1 base and J 7 bases, with 4 bases left between them. Germline CDR1 MGHRA, CDR2 YSYEKL. CDR3 sequence reads: CASSQVFEKLFF. The CDR3 DNA follows: TGCGCCAGCAGCCAAGTTTTTGAAAAACTGTTTTTT.

This clone showed up just once. This chain links TRBV6-5 with TRBJ1-2; D remains ambiguous. Germline CDR1 MNHEY, CDR2 SVGAGI. The V gene lost 6 bases and the J gene lost 4 bases, with 15 bases spanning the gap. The CDR3 sequence is 14 residues long. This CDR3 is CASRREGPPYGYTF. The CDR3 DNA follows: TGTGCCAGCAGGCGGGAGGGTCCGCCCTATGGCTACACCTTC.

The chain carries TRBV19 and TRBJ1-4; 7 nucleotides align to TRBD1. Germline V CDR1 and CDR2: LNHDA, SQIVND (reference sequence). The CDR3 runs to 14 residues. After removal of 3 bases from V and 5 bases from J, the junction contained 3 bases not matched to a gene. CDR3 coding DNA: TGTGCCAGTAGTATGGGACAGCCGAATGAAAAACTGTTTTTT. Its protein is CASSMGQPNEKLFF.

V gene TRBV18 combines with J gene TRBJ1-5; no definite D call. V dropped 6 bases and J dropped 3 bases, with 15 bases sitting between them. The CDR3 runs to 15 residues. The germline V gene has CDR1 KGHSH and CDR2 LQKENI. Here the CDR3 reads CASSLGTAPNQPQHF. The CDR3 nucleotides read TGTGCCAGCTCCCTTGGAACAGCCCCCAATCAGCCCCAGCATTTT.

The V and J genes are TRBV9 and TRBJ2-7, with D maybe TRBD1 (5 bases). The CDR3 extends over 14 amino acids. CDR1 and CDR2 from the germline V gene are SGDLS and YYNGEE. The V gene lost 0 bases and the J gene lost 2 bases, with 9 bases spanning the gap. The CDR3 is CASSVDQGTYEQYF. CDR3 nucleotide sequence: TGTGCCAGCAGCGTAGATCAGGGCACCTACGAGCAGTACTTC.

V is TRBV15 and J is TRBJ1-4, with a tentative D call TRBD1 (5 bases). The CDR3 spans 14 residues. Germline lookup yields CDR1 LNHNV and CDR2 YYDKDF (reference sequence). The V and J ends lost 4 bases and 3 bases respectively, with 9 bases between them. In DNA form, the CDR3 reads TGTGCCACCAGCACGGGAGGGGCTAATGAAAAACTGTTTTTT. It encodes CATSTGGANEKLFF.

This clone was seen just once. The chain employs TRBV6-5 and TRBJ1-1; 11 positions agree with TRBD1. V gave up 8 bases and J gave up 4 bases; unmatched junction bases: 9. Germline loops: CDR1 MNHEY, CDR2 SVGAGI. CDR3 length: 15 residues. CDR3: CASGFHGTGGTEAFF. The DNA of the CDR3 is TGTGCCAGCGGATTTCACGGGACAGGGGGCACTGAAGCTTTCTTT.

There are a few counts of this clone. The chain joins TRBV18 to TRBJ1-2, with D possibly being TRBD1 (5 bases). Trimming left V 3 bases short and J 8 bases short, with 16 bases between. The CDR3 has 14 residues. CDR1 KGHSH and CDR2 LQKENI come from the germline V gene. CDR3 protein: CASSPIHTGGGYTF. CDR3 bases: TGTGCCAGCTCACCGATCCACACCGGGGGAGGCTACACCTTC.

The rearrangement joins TRBV7-9 to TRBJ2-5, with D perhaps TRBD1 (6 bases). This CDR3 comprises 14 residues. Trimming stripped 6 bases from V and 8 bases from J, with 19 bases between. Germline V gene data show CDR1 as SEHNR and CDR2 as FQNEAQ (reference sequence). This CDR3 reads CASRQGLTSLTQYF. DNA of the CDR3: TGTGCCAGCAGACAGGGCTTAACTTCCCTTACCCAGTACTTC.